This T cell receptor beta chain was sequenced for a study of PD-1 blockade in classical Hodgkin lymphoma. Whole-study results and caveats: The diversity seen at baseline in complete responders resembled that of newly diagnosed patients. The study reported lower baseline TCR diversity in newly diagnosed patients than in healthy donors. It was CD4+ TCR diversity, not CD8+, that rose significantly by C4D1.

Autologous stem cell transplantation was followed by relapse in every patient, and brentuximab vedotin exposure varied. Points on this clone: Its antigen is still unknown.

TCRdb's copy holds only in-frame clones and misses some; the assay was immunoSEQ multiplex PCR. The sample contains over 70,000 clones, around 90% of which appear only once. Trimming removed 1 base from V and 8 bases from J; junction bases left unmatched: 24. Looked up from germline, CDR1 is MGHRA and CDR2 is YSYEKL. This CDR3 is 20 amino acids long. The chain carries TRBV4-1 and TRBJ1-2; 8 bases fit TRBD1. The origin of this receptor is a human donor with classical Hodgkin lymphoma. Sequences were derived from peripheral blood mononuclear cells (PBMCs), sampled at baseline. The CDR3 DNA sequence: TGCGCCAGCAGCCAAGGTCTCGGATCTTCAGGGGGCGCGGGTTCCCGCGGCTACACCTTC. Encoded protein: CASSQGLGSSGGAGSRGYTF.